The sequence of this T cell receptor (beta chain) was determined in a study of T-cell reconstitution after alpha-beta-depleted transplantation in children. Study-level findings and limits: T-cell counts and diversity were attributed mostly to newly produced T cells one year after transplant. The study reportedly traced alpha-beta T cells about two months after transplant to several hundred expanded graft clones.

The CDR3 is 13 residues long. Trimming took off 0 bases at V and 1 base at J, with 6 bases between the two ends. Germline values: CDR1 DFQATT, CDR2 SNEGSKA (reference sequence). Preparation of the TCRbeta library was carried out with unique molecular identifiers. One entry per CDR3 protein, called by TCRdb with MiXCR from the PCR reads. The table shows a few hundred thousand distinct CDR3 sequences, with about 7.3% occurring only once. Details on this clonotype: Its target is not known.

The input for sequencing was peripheral blood, taken 360 days after TCRalphabeta/CD19-depleted stem cell transplant. The source is a female patient aged 2 to 10 who had a stem cell transplant for Fanconi anemia, so the T cells may come from the graft donor. V usage is TRBV20-1 and J usage is TRBJ1-1; D unclear. CDR3 coding DNA: TGCAGTGCTAGAGATATCCGGAACACTGAAGCTTTCTTT. It encodes CSARDIRNTEAFF.